This T cell receptor (beta chain) appears in the sequencing data of a study of T cells after yellow fever vaccination. Via MiXCR, TCRdb re-called the 5' RACE reads, giving one row per CDR3 protein. The top ten hold about 3.5% of the sample, which has around 320,000 distinct CDR3 sequences, 7.5% to 9.5% seen once. Germline CDR1 is SGHTA and CDR2 is FQGTGA. Trimming took 5 bases from V and 3 from J, leaving 13 bases between them. The CDR3 is 14 residues long. This receptor was taken from a man aged 18 to 29 who received the YFV17D yellow fever vaccine. The genes are TRBV7-3 and TRBJ1-1; the D gene is possibly TRBD1 (5 bases). The starting material was CD4+ T cells sorted from PBMCs, obtained 5 days after the yellow fever booster vaccination. In DNA, the CDR3 is TGTGCCAGCAGCGCCGGGGGGGTGGACACTGAAGCTTTCTTT. As protein: CASSAGGVDTEAFF.